The 26 T cell receptor beta chains below come from one sample, sequenced in a study of shared clonotypes between healthy human individuals. The repertoire was sequenced with immunoSEQ multiplex PCR; TCRdb's copy has only in-frame clones and lacks some. The sample consists of about 590,000 clones, nearly 97% of them appearing once. Only CD45RO-negative cells positively selected for CCR7 counted as naive CD8 cells, so terminally differentiated effector memory CD45RA+ cells were excluded. The sample taken for sequencing was naive CD8+ T cells sorted from blood. The source of these receptors is a woman in her 30s in good health.

The chain is built from TRBV15 and TRBJ1-2; TRBD1 matches 10 bases. The CDR3 spans 16 residues. V dropped 8 bases and J dropped 7; count of bases not matched to a gene: 16. The V gene's germline CDR1 is LNHNV and CDR2 YYDKDF (reference sequence). CDR3 sequence (DNA): TGTGCCACCCAACCGTACTCCGGGACAGGGGATGCTGGCTACACCTTC. The encoded protein is CATQPYSGTGDAGYTF.

V gene TRBV11-2 combines with J gene TRBJ2-2, with D perhaps TRBD1 (6 bases). Looked up from germline, CDR1 is SGHAT and CDR2 is FQNNGV. The CDR3 runs 17 residues. V lost 2 bases, J lost 7 bases, and 20 bases lay in between. The CDR3 coding sequence is TGTGCCAGCAGCTTATTTACGGCCCGGGCAGGGGTCGGGGAGCTGTTTTTT. Translating gives CASSLFTARAGVGELFF.

V gene TRBV2 combines with J gene TRBJ2-5; 10 bases are shared with TRBD2. The CDR3 has 18 residues. The trim removed 2 bases at V and 5 bases at J, leaving 14 bases unmatched. Germline CDR1 and CDR2: SNHLY and FYNNEI. The CDR3 loop reads CASSETAGLAGVGETQYF. The CDR3 bases are TGTGCCAGCAGTGAAACGGCGGGTCTAGCGGGAGTTGGCGAGACCCAGTACTTC.

This chain links TRBV4-1 with TRBJ2-5; the D is unclear. Germline V gene lookup returns CDR1 MGHRA and CDR2 YSYEKL. V was pared by 0 bases and J by 2 bases, with 13 bases between. This CDR3 is built from 16 residues. The CDR3, as DNA: TGCGCCAGCAGCCAAGAATCGGGTTTTGGTCAAGAGACCCAGTACTTC. It translates to CASSQESGFGQETQYF.

The V call is TRBV6-5, the J call TRBJ2-1; the match to TRBD2 covers 9 bases. Germline CDR1 MNHEY, CDR2 SVGAGI. CDR3 length: 14 amino acids. V was pared by 7 bases and J by 5 bases, with 6 bases of the junction left unmatched. CDR3 DNA: TGTGCCAGCACCGGGACTAGCAGAAACAATGAGCAGTTCTTC. This gives the protein CASTGTSRNNEQFF.

The chain carries TRBV5-1 and TRBJ2-7; D perhaps matches TRBD2 (5 bases). Germline V gene lookup returns CDR1 SGHRS and CDR2 YFSETQ. V lost 4 bases, J lost 3 bases, and 17 bases lay in between. The length of the CDR3 is 15 residues. CDR3 loop: CASSPADGGDYEQYF. The CDR3 nucleotides are TGCGCCAGCAGCCCCGCGGACGGAGGTGACTACGAGCAGTACTTC.

This chain's CDR3 is CASSSDSNYGYTF. The CDR3 nucleotides are TGTGCCAGCAGCTCCGACAGTAACTATGGCTACACCTTC. This chain links TRBV5-4 with TRBJ1-2; perhaps TRBD1 as D (5 bases). Trimming stripped 3 bases from V and 1 base from J, with 7 bases between. This CDR3 contains 13 residues. CDR1 is SGHNT, CDR2 YYREEE, per germline (reference sequence).

This chain connects TRBV27 to TRBJ2-5; D is perhaps TRBD1 or TRBD2 (5 bases each). Per the germline V gene, CDR1 is MNHEY and CDR2 is SMNVEV (reference sequence). The CDR3 length is 14 residues. Trimming took off 0 bases at V and 1 base at J, with 6 bases between the two ends. The CDR3 sequence is CASSLSGAQETQYF. CDR3 bases: TGTGCCAGCAGTTTATCCGGGGCCCAAGAGACCCAGTACTTC.

The V and J genes are TRBV5-5 and TRBJ2-1; 10 bases map to TRBD2. The CDR3 is 15 residues long. The J segment lost 5 bases and the V segment lost 4 bases, leaving 6 bases of the junction unmatched. Germline CDR1 and CDR2: SGHKS and YYEKEE (reference sequence). CDR3: CASSMGLAGDNEQFF. The CDR3 nucleotides read TGTGCCAGCAGCATGGGTCTAGCGGGGGACAATGAGCAGTTCTTC.

CDR3 nucleotide sequence: TGTGCCAGCAGTTGGACAGGAAGCCCCTACGAGCAGTACTTC. It codes for CASSWTGSPYEQYF. The J gene is TRBJ2-7, the V gene TRBV6-6; 7 positions match TRBD1. V shed 4 bases and J 2 bases; nucleotides not matched to a gene: 5. There are 14 residues in the CDR3. Germline CDR1 is MNHNY and CDR2 is SVGAGI (reference sequence).

The DNA for the CDR3 is TGTGCCAGCAGCTTCCGGGACCATATAAACAATGAGCAGTTCTTC. As protein: CASSFRDHINNEQFF. The V gene is TRBV7-9, the J gene TRBJ2-1; the D gene could be TRBD1 or TRBD2 (5 bases each). The germline V and J ends were trimmed by 3 bases and 5 bases, with 14 bases remaining between them. Germline values: CDR1 SEHNR, CDR2 FQNEAQ (reference sequence). This CDR3 spans 15 amino acids.

The chain couples TRBV19 to TRBJ2-7, with 9 bases that match TRBD2. Germline loops: CDR1 LNHDA, CDR2 SQIVND (reference sequence). CDR3 size: 15 residues. J lost 5 bases, V lost 5 bases, and 10 bases had no gene match. For the CDR3, the DNA is TGTGCCAGTAGTCTGAGGGCTAGCGGGATGCACGAGCAGTACTTC. This sequence encodes CASSLRASGMHEQYF. The variable domain in full, with the rest retrieved from reference TRBV19 and TRBJ2-7, is DGGITQSPKYLFRKEGQNVTLSCEQNLNHDAMYWYRQDPGQGLRLIYYSQIVNDFQKGDIAEGYSVSREKKESFPLTVTSAQKNPTAFYLCASSLRASGMHEQYFGPGTRLTVT.

Concerning this clone: The sample contains more than one DNA sequence encoding this CDR3. The CDR3 here is CASSSFSGANVLTF. Written as DNA, the CDR3 is TGTGCCAGCAGTTCCTTTTCTGGGGCCAACGTCCTGACTTTC. This chain connects TRBV27 to TRBJ2-6; D is unresolved. The CDR3 is made up of 14 amino acids. Per germline, CDR1 MNHEY and CDR2 SMNVEV (reference sequence). With 4 bases removed from V and 1 base from J, the gap between germline ends came to 5 bases.

The chain joins TRBV29-1 to TRBJ1-1, with a weak D call TRBD1 (6 bases). Looked up from germline, CDR1 is SQVTM and CDR2 is ANQGSEA. V was cut by 6 bases and J by 5 bases, with 16 bases left in between. This CDR3 is 13 amino acids long. The CDR3, as DNA: TGCAGCGTGGTGTACGGGGGGCGAACTGAAGCTTTCTTT. It codes for CSVVYGGRTEAFF.

The genes are TRBV9 and TRBJ1-1; D remains ambiguous. The CDR3 totals 14 residues. Germline CDR1 reads SGDLS; CDR2 reads YYNGEE. Trimming shortened V by 0 bases and J by 1 base, and 7 bases separated the two germline ends. Here the CDR3 DNA reads TGTGCCAGCAGCGTAGCCAGTACGAACACTGAAGCTTTCTTT. This encodes CASSVASTNTEAFF.

The rearrangement uses TRBV7-9 and TRBJ2-7; a weak D match, TRBD1 (5 bases). This CDR3 comprises 15 residues. V lost 1 base, J lost 2 bases, and 12 bases lay in between. The germline CDR1 and CDR2 sequences are SEHNR and FQNEAQ (reference sequence). This CDR3 is CASSLDLDTTYEQYF. The CDR3, as DNA: TGTGCCAGCAGCTTAGATTTGGACACCACCTACGAGCAGTACTTC. Drawing the rest from reference TRBV7-9 and TRBJ2-7, the complete variable domain is DTGVSQNPRHKITKRGQNVTFRCDPISEHNRLYWYRQTLGQGPEFLTYFQNEAQLEKSRLLSDRFSAERPKGSFSTLEIQRTEQGDSAMYLCASSLDLDTTYEQYFGPGTRLTVT.

The gene calls are TRBV13 and TRBJ1-3; TRBD1 is a possible D gene (5 bases). Germline-derived CDR1 and CDR2 are PRHDT and FYEKMQ (reference sequence). The CDR3 length is 16 residues. V lost 2 bases to trimming and J lost 10 bases, with 21 bases between them. The CDR3 DNA sequence: TGTGCCAGCAGCTTAAGGGGCGGCAGCGGCAGGCGGACCATATATTTT. Its protein is CASSLRGGSGRRTIYF.

The genes are TRBV9 and TRBJ2-3, with 8 positions matching TRBD2. There are 16 residues in the CDR3. V was clipped by 0 bases and J by 2 bases; unmatched bases: 5. Germline V CDR1 and CDR2: SGDLS, YYNGEE. This CDR3 is CASSVVSGGITDTQYF. DNA of the CDR3: TGTGCCAGCAGCGTAGTGTCGGGAGGGATCACAGATACGCAGTATTTT.

This clone has a single count. This chain connects TRBV15 to TRBJ2-7; D ambiguous. The germline gives CDR1 LNHNV, CDR2 YYDKDF (reference sequence). The CDR3 is made up of 16 amino acids. The germline V and J ends were trimmed by 5 bases and 0 bases, with 17 bases remaining between them. CDR3 amino acids: CATSPRLRWGSYEQYF. The CDR3 DNA reads TGTGCCACCAGCCCCCGGCTGAGGTGGGGCTCCTACGAGCAGTACTTC.

This clone was observed a single time. The same CDR3 arises from other DNA sequences in this sample as well. This chain connects TRBV27 to TRBJ1-2; the match to TRBD1 covers 8 bases. The germline CDR1 and CDR2 sequences are MNHEY and SMNVEV (reference sequence). V gave up 6 bases and J gave up 2 bases; unmatched junction bases: 2. The CDR3 runs 13 residues. CDR3 sequence reads: CASSQGANYGYTF. In nucleotides, the CDR3 is TGTGCCAGCAGCCAGGGGGCGAACTATGGCTACACCTTC.

V and J are TRBV30 and TRBJ2-1; 8 nucleotides agree with TRBD1. The CDR3 spans 11 residues. V gave up 3 bases and J gave up 12 bases; unmatched junction bases: 4. Germline assignment: CDR1 GTSNPN and CDR2 SVGIG (reference sequence). The CDR3 sequence: CAWSAGTGQFF. CDR3 sequence (DNA): TGTGCCTGGAGCGCCGGGACAGGGCAGTTCTTC.

This chain links TRBV19 with TRBJ2-5, with 11 bases lining up with TRBD2. The CDR3 runs to 15 residues. Germline V gene sequence: CDR1 LNHDA, CDR2 SQIVND (reference sequence). V dropped 5 bases and J dropped 3; count of bases not matched to a gene: 5. The CDR3 spells CASSATSGTKETQYF. The CDR3 DNA is TGTGCCAGTAGTGCGACTAGCGGGACCAAAGAGACCCAGTACTTC. The full variable domain, with the rest looked up from reference TRBV19 and TRBJ2-5, is DGGITQSPKYLFRKEGQNVTLSCEQNLNHDAMYWYRQDPGQGLRLIYYSQIVNDFQKGDIAEGYSVSREKKESFPLTVTSAQKNPTAFYLCASSATSGTKETQYFGPGTRLLVL.

The chain uses TRBV13 and TRBJ2-2; D unresolved. V dropped 6 bases and J dropped 6 bases, with 11 bases sitting between them. The CDR3 extends over 13 amino acids. Germline CDR1 and CDR2: PRHDT and FYEKMQ (reference sequence). The CDR3 nucleotides read TGTGCCAGCAGTGTGTACGCTGCCGGGGAGCTGTTTTTT. Encoded protein: CASSVYAAGELFF.

The CDR3: CASSQGGTSTDTQYF. The CDR3 DNA reads TGTGCCAGCAGCCAAGGGGGCACGAGCACAGATACGCAGTATTTT. The chain links TRBV14 to TRBJ2-3; perhaps TRBD1 as D (5 bases). CDR3 size: 15 residues. Germline CDR1 is SGHDN and CDR2 is FVKESK. The V end was cut by 1 base, the J end by 0 bases, with 8 bases between. The entire variable domain, with the rest obtained from reference TRBV14 and TRBJ2-3, is as follows: EAGVTQFPSHSVIEKGQTVTLRCDPISGHDNLYWYRRVMGKEIKFLLHFVKESKQDESGMPNNRFLAERTGGTYSTLKVQPAELEDSGVYFCASSQGGTSTDTQYFGPGTRLTVL.

The chain has TRBV2 and TRBJ1-5; maybe TRBD1 (6 bases). CDR3 length: 14 amino acids. Trimming left V 2 bases short and J 5 bases short, with 10 bases between. CDR1 and CDR2 (germline): SNHLY, FYNNEI. CDR3 sequence (DNA): TGTGCCAGCAGTGAATGGGACAACCATCAGCCCCAGCATTTT. Translating gives CASSEWDNHQPQHF.

V usage is TRBV27 and J usage is TRBJ2-7; 11 nucleotides align to TRBD2. Germline V gene data show CDR1 as MNHEY and CDR2 as SMNVEV (reference sequence). V trimming: 5 bases; J trimming: 6 bases; junction bases outside the gene matches: 9. CDR3 length equals 15 residues. In DNA, the CDR3 is TGTGCCAGCAGTCCCATAGCGGGAGGGGGCGGCGAGCAGTACTTC. It codes for CASSPIAGGGGEQYF.